The present T cell receptor (beta chain) was sequenced within a study of blood T cell repertoires in COVID-19. The sample holds one count of this clone. The repertoire was sequenced with immunoSEQ multiplex PCR; TCRdb's copy has only in-frame clones and lacks some. The sample records some 80,000 clones, 84% being singletons. CDR1 is MNHNY and CDR2 is SVGAGI in the germline V gene (reference sequence). The CDR3 totals 17 residues. V lost 5 bases to trimming and J lost 0 bases, with 14 bases between them. This TCR was sampled from a woman in her 50s with acute or convalescent COVID-19. Specimen: peripheral blood. This chain joins TRBV6-6 and TRBJ2-6; D is possibly TRBD1 (5 bases). The CDR3 is CASSQDTPSSGANVLTF. CDR3 bases: TGTGCCAGCAGTCAGGACACACCCAGCTCTGGGGCCAACGTCCTGACTTTC.